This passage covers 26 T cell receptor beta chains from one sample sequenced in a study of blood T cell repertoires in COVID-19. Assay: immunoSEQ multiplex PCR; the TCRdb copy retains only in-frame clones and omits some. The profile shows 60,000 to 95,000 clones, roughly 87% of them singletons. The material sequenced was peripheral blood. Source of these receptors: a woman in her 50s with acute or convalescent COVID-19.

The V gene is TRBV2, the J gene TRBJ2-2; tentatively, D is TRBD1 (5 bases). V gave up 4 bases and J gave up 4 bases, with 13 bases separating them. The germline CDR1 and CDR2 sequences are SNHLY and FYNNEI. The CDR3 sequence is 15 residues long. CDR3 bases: TGTGCCAGCAGTGGGGCAATAGGGGTCACCGGGGAGCTGTTTTTT. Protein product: CASSGAIGVTGELFF.

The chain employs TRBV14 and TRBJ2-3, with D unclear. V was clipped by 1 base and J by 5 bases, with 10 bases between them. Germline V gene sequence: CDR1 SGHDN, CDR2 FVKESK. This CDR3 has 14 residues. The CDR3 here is CASSQVARGDTQYF. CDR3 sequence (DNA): TGTGCCAGCAGCCAAGTGGCTAGAGGAGATACGCAGTATTTT.

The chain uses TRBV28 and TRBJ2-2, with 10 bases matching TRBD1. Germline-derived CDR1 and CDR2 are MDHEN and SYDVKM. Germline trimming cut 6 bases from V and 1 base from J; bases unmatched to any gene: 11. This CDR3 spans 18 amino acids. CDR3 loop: CASRWDRGLIRNTGELFF. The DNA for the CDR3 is TGTGCCAGCAGGTGGGACAGGGGTTTGATAAGGAACACCGGGGAGCTGTTTTTT.

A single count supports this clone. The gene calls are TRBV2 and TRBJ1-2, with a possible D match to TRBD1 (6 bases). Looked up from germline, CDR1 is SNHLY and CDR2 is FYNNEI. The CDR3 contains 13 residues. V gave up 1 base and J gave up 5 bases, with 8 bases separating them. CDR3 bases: TGTGCCAGCAGTGAAGGTGGACAGTATGGCTACACCTTC. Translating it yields CASSEGGQYGYTF.

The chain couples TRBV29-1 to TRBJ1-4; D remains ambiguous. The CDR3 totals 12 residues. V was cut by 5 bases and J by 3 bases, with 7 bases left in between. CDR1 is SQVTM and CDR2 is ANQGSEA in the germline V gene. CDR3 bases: TGCAGCGTTCGACACTCTAATGAAAAACTGTTTTTT. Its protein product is CSVRHSNEKLFF.

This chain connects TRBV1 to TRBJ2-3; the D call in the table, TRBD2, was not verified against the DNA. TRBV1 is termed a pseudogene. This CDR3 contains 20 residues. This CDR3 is CTSSHTLAGGFSPLTDTQYF. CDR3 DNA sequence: TGCACCAGCAGCCACACCCTAGCGGGAGGGTTCTCCCCCCTCACAGATACGCAGTATTTT.

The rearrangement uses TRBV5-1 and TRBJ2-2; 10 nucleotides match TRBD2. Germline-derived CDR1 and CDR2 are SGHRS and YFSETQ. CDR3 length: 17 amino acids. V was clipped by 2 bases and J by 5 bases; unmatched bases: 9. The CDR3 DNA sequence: TGCGCCAGCAGCTTTCGCAGCGGGGGGGCCAAGACCGGGGAGCTGTTTTTT. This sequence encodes CASSFRSGGAKTGELFF.

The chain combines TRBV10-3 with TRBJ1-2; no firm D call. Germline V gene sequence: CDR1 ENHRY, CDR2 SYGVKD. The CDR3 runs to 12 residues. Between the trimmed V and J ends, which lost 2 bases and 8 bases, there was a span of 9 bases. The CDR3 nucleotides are TGTGCCATCAGTGAGCAGGCCGGCGGCTACACCTTC. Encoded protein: CAISEQAGGYTF.

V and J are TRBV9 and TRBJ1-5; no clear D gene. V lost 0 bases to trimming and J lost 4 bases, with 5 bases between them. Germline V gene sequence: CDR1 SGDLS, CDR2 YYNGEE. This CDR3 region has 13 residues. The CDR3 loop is CASSVGPNQPQHF. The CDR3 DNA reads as TGTGCCAGCAGCGTAGGGCCGAATCAGCCCCAGCATTTT.

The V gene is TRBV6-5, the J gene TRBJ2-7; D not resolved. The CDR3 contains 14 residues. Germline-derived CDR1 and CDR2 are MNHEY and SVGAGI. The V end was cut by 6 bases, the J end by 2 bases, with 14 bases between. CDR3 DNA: TGTGCCAGCAGGGATACTAAACCCCCCTACGAGCAGTACTTC. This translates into CASRDTKPPYEQYF.

CDR3 coding DNA: TGTGCCAGCAGTTTATCGTGGTCTAGTGCTACCTACGAGCAGTACTTC. Translated: CASSLSWSSATYEQYF. The genes are TRBV27 and TRBJ2-7; D is unresolved. The CDR3 sequence is 16 residues long. Germline V gene sequence: CDR1 MNHEY, CDR2 SMNVEV (reference sequence). V was pared by 0 bases and J by 2 bases, with 14 bases between.

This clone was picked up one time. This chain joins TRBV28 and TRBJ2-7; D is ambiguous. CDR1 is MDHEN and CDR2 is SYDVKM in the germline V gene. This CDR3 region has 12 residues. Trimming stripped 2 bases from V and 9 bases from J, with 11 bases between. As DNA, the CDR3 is TGTGCCAGCAGTTTAGGCTCAGATACGCAGTACTTC. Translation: CASSLGSDTQYF.

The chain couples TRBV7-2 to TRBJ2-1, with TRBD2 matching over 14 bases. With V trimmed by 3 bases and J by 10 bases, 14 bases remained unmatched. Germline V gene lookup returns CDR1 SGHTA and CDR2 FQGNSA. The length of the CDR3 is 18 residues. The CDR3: CASSLGPGWGLAGVEQFF. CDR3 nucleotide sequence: TGTGCCAGCAGCTTGGGTCCTGGTTGGGGACTAGCGGGAGTCGAGCAGTTCTTC.

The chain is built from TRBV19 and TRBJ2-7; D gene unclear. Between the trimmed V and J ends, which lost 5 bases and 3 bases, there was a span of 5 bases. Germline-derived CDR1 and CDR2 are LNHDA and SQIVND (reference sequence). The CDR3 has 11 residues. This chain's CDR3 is CASSADYEQYF. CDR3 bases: TGTGCCAGTAGTGCGGACTACGAGCAGTACTTC.

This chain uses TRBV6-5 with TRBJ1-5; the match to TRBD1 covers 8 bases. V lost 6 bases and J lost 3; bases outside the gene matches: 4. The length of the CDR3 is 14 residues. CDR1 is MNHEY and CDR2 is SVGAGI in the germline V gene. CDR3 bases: TGTGCCAGCAGGACGACAGGGGTCAATCAGCCCCAGCATTTT. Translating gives CASRTTGVNQPQHF.

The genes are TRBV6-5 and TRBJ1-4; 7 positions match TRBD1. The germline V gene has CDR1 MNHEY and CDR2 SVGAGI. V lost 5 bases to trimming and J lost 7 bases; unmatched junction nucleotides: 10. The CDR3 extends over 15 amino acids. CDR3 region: CASSRHGTESEKLFF. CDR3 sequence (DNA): TGTGCCAGCAGTAGACACGGGACAGAATCTGAAAAACTGTTTTTT.

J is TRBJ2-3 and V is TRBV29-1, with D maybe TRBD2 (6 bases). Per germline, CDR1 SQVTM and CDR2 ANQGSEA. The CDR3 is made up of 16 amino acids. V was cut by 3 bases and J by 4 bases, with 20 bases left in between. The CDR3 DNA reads TGCAGCGTTGATGGGTCGGCTAGCGCTTTGGCAGATACGCAGTATTTT. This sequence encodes CSVDGSASALADTQYF.

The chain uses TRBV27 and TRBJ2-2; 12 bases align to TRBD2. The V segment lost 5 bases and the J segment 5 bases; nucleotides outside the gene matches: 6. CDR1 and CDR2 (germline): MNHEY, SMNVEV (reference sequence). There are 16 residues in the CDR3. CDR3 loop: CASSLAGGIRTGELFF. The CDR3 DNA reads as TGTGCCAGCAGTCTAGCGGGGGGGATTAGAACCGGGGAGCTGTTTTTT.

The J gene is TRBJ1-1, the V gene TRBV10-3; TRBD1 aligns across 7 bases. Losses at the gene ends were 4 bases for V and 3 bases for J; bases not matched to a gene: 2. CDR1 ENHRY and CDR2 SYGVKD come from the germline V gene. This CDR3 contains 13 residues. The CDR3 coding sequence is TGTGCCATCAGTGGTACAGGGGACACTGAAGCTTTCTTT. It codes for CAISGTGDTEAFF.

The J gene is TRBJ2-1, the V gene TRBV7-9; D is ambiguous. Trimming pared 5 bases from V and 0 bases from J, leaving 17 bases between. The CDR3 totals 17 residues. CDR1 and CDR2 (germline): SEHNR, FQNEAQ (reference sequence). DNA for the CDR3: TGTGCCAGCAGCCCCCACCTGGAGACCGACTCCTACAATGAGCAGTTCTTC. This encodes CASSPHLETDSYNEQFF.

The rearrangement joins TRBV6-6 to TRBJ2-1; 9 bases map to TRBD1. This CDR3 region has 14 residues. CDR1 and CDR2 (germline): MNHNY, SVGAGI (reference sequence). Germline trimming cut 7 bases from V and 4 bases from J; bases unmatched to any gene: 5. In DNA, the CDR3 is TGTGCCAGCAAGCGGGGACAGGGATACAATGAGCAGTTCTTC. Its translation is CASKRGQGYNEQFF.

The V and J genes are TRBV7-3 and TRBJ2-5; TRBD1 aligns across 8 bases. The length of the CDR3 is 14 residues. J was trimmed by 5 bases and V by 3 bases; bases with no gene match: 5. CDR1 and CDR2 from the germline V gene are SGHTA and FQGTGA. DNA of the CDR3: TGTGCCAGCAGCTTGACAGGGGTAGGGGAGACCCAGTACTTC. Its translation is CASSLTGVGETQYF.

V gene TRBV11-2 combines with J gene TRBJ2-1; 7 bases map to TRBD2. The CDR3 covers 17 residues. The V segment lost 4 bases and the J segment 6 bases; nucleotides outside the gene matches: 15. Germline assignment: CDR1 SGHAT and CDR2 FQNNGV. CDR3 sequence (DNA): TGTGCCAGCAGCTCCCAACATAGGACTAGGTTTCGCAATGAGCAGTTCTTC. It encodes CASSSQHRTRFRNEQFF.

Here the CDR3 DNA reads TGTGCCAGCAGCCTCGACATTCAGCAACCCCAGCATTTT. The encoded protein is CASSLDIQQPQHF. The chain joins TRBV11-2 to TRBJ1-5, with D hard to call. The CDR3 length is 13 residues. The germline V gene has CDR1 SGHAT and CDR2 FQNNGV. The ends were cut back, 5 bases at V and 10 bases at J, with 15 bases in the middle.

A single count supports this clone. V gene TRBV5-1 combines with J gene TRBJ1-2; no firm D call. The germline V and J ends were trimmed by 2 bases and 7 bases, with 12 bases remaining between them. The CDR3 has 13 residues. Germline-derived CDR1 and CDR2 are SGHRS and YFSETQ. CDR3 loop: CASSLGGYAGYTF. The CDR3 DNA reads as TGCGCCAGCAGCTTAGGAGGATATGCTGGCTACACCTTC.

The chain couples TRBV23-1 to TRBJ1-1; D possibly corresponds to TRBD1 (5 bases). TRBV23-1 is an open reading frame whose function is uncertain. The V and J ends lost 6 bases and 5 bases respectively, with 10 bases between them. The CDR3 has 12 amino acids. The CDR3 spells CASSPRDTEAFF. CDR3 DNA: TGCGCCAGCAGCCCCAGGGATACTGAAGCTTTCTTT.